What follows are 9 T cell receptor beta chains derived from one specimen sequenced in a study of blood T cells in healthy people across ages. A second about 7 to 12 cycle PCR used barcoded and J-beta primers. TCRdb reanalysed the 5' RACE reads using MiXCR and keeps one entry per CDR3 protein. This sample has about 1.6 million distinct CDR3 sequences, with almost 35% found just once. Sequencing was performed on blood. These receptors were taken from a woman in her thirties in good health.

As for this clonotype: This could be a read error, since a much larger clone is one nucleotide away. The V and J genes are TRBV11-2 and TRBJ2-4; 9 bases line up with TRBD1. V was pared by 8 bases and J by 5 bases, with 13 bases of the junction left unmatched. In germline, CDR1 is SGHAT, CDR2 FQNNGV. The CDR3 covers 16 residues. CDR3 nucleotides: TGTGCCAGCGGCTCCGACAGGGGGTCTGGGGAAAACATTCAGTACTTC. Encoded protein: CASGSDRGSGENIQYF.

The V gene is TRBV7-9, the J gene TRBJ1-5, with D possibly matching TRBD1 (5 bases). This CDR3 region has 16 residues. Per germline, CDR1 SEHNR and CDR2 FQNEAQ (reference sequence). V shed 4 bases and J shed 0 bases, with 13 bases lying between them. CDR3 amino acids: CASSSPGTLSNQPQHF. Here the CDR3 DNA reads TGTGCCAGCAGCTCCCCAGGGACCCTTAGCAATCAGCCCCAGCATTTT.

The V call is TRBV5-5, the J call TRBJ2-2; D perhaps matches TRBD2 (5 bases). The germline V gene encodes CDR1 SGHKS and CDR2 YYEKEE (reference sequence). The CDR3 covers 16 residues. Between the trimmed V and J ends, which lost 1 base and 1 base, there was a span of 11 bases. CDR3 bases: TGTGCCAGCAGCTTGTGGGAGCAATTGAACACCGGGGAGCTGTTTTTT. It translates to CASSLWEQLNTGELFF.

CDR3 sequence: CASSFGDSTMGTQYF. The CDR3 bases are TGCGCCAGCAGCTTTGGGGACTCAACCATGGGGACCCAGTACTTC. The rearrangement uses TRBV5-1 and TRBJ2-5; D is possibly TRBD2 (6 bases). Germline assignment: CDR1 SGHRS and CDR2 YFSETQ. With 2 bases removed from V and 7 bases from J, the gap between germline ends came to 18 bases. CDR3 length: 15 amino acids.

V gene TRBV12-3 or TRBV12-4 combines with J gene TRBJ2-1, with 9 bases that match TRBD2. Trimming cost V 7 bases and J 7 bases; bases outside gene matches: 11. The CDR3 runs to 15 residues. In DNA form, the CDR3 reads TGTGCCAGCAATTATCAAAGCGGGGGGAGAAATGAGCAGTTCTTC. Translating it yields CASNYQSGGRNEQFF.

A remark on this clonotype: A much larger clone lies one base from this, so it may be a read error. A read error is likely, as this CDR3 ends without the conserved phenylalanine or tryptophan. In DNA form, the CDR3 reads TGTGCCAGCAGTATCCTAGCGGCTAACAATGAGCAGTTCTGC. Amino acid sequence: CASSILAANNEQFC. This sequence joins TRBV27 and TRBJ2-1; 7 nucleotides match TRBD2. The CDR3 contains 14 residues. V trimming: 5 bases; J trimming: 5 bases; junction bases outside the gene matches: 6. Germline V gene sequence: CDR1 MNHEY, CDR2 SMNVEV (reference sequence).

The rearrangement uses TRBV27 and TRBJ1-2; weak D call: TRBD1 (6 bases). The CDR3 has 14 amino acids. Germline V CDR1 and CDR2: MNHEY, SMNVEV (reference sequence). Trimming shortened V by 3 bases and J by 6 bases, and 14 bases separated the two germline ends. In DNA form, the CDR3 reads TGTGCCAGCAGTTTTTTTGGGGGGCGGAATGGCTACACCTTC. As protein: CASSFFGGRNGYTF.

As to this clonotype: This clone may be a read error of a much larger clone one base away. The chain employs TRBV20-1 and TRBJ2-7; 9 nucleotides align to TRBD2. Germline loops: CDR1 DFQATT, CDR2 SNEGSKA (reference sequence). This CDR3 has 15 residues. The CDR3 DNA follows: TGCAGTACTAGAGATCTAGCGGGGAGCTCCTACGAGCAGTACTTC. Translating gives CSTRDLAGSSYEQYF.

The chain is built from TRBV20-1 and TRBJ2-1; the match to TRBD2 covers 7 bases. CDR1 and CDR2 (germline): DFQATT, SNEGSKA (reference sequence). V gave up 1 base and J gave up 8 bases; unmatched junction bases: 17. This CDR3 comprises 17 residues. The CDR3 loop is CSARAANLWTRIDEQFF. Here the CDR3 DNA reads TGCAGTGCTAGAGCCGCGAACCTATGGACTAGAATCGATGAGCAGTTCTTC.